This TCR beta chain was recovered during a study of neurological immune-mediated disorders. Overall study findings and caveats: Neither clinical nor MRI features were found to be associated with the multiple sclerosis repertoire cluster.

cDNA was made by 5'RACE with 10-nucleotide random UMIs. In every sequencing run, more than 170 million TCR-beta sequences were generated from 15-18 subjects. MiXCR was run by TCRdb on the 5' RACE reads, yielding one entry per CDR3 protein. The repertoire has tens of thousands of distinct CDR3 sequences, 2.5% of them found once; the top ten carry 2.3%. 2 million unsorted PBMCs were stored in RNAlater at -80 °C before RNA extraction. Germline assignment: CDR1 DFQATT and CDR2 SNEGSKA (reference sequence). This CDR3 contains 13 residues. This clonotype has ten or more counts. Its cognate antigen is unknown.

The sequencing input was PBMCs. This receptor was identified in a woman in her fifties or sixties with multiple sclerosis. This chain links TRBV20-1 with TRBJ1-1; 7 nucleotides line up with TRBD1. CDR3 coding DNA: TGCAGGGCACAGGGGAACGAAATCACTGAAGCTTTCTTT. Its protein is CRAQGNEITEAFF.